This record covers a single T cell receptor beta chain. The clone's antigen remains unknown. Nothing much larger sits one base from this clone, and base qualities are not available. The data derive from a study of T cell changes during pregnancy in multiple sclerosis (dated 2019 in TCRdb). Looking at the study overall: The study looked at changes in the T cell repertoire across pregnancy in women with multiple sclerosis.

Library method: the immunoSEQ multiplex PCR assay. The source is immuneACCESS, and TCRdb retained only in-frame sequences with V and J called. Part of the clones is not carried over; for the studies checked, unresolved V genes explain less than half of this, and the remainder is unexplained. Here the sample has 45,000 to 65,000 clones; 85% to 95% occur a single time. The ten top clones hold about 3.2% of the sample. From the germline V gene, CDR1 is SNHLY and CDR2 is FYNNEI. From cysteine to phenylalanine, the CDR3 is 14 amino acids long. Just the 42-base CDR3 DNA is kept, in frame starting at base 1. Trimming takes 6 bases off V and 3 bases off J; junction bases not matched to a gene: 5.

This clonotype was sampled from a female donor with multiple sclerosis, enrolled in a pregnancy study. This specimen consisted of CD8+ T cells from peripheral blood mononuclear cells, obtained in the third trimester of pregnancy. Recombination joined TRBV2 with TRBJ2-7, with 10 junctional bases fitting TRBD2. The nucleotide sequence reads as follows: TGTGCCAGCAGGGTAGCGGGAGGCCGCTACGAGCAGTACTTC. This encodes CASRVAGGRYEQYF.